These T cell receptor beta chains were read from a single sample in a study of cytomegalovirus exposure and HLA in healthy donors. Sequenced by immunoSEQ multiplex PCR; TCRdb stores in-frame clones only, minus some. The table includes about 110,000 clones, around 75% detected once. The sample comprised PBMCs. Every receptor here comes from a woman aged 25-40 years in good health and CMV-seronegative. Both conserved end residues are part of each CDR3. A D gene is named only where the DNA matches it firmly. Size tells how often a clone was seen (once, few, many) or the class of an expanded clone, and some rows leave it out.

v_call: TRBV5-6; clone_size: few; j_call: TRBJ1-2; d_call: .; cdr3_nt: TGTGCCAGCAGCTTGTTGCAGGCCGGTAACTATGGCTACACCTTC; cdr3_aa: CASSLLQAGNYGYTF
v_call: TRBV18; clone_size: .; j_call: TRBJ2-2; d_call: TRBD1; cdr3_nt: TGTGCCAGCTCACCCATGGACAGGGACACCGGGGAGCTGTTTTTT; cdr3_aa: CASSPMDRDTGELFF
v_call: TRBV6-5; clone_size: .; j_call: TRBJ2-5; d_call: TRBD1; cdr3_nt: TGTGCCAGCAGTTCCCAGAGGACAGGGGAGGTGGAGACCCAGTACTTC; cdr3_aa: CASSSQRTGEVETQYF
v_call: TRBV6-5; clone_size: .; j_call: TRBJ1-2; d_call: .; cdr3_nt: TGTGCCAGCAGAGGACTTTACTATGGCTACACCTTC; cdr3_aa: CASRGLYYGYTF
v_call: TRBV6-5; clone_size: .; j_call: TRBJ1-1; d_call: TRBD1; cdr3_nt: TGTGCCAGCAGTTACTCGACAGGGTTGAATGAAGCTTTCTTT; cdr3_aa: CASSYSTGLNEAFF
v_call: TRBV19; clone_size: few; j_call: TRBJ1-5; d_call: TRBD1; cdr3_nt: TGTGCCAGCGAGGACAGGGGAGGCAATCAGCCCCAGCATTTT; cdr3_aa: CASEDRGGNQPQHF
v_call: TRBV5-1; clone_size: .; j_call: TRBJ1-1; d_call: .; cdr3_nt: TGCGCCAGCACCCTTACGGGGGGCACTGAAGCTTTCTTT; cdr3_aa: CASTLTGGTEAFF
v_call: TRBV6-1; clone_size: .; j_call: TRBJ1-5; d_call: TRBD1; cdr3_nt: TGTGCCAGCAGTGAATACGGGACAGGCCGAGGTCTGGTTCAGCCCCAGCATTTT; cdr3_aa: CASSEYGTGRGLVQPQHF
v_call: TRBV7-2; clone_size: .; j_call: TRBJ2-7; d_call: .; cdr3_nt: TGTGCCAGCAGCCAGCGGGCCCTTTCCTACGAGCAGTACTTC; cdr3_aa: CASSQRALSYEQYF
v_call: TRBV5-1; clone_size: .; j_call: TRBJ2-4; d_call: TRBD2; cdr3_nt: TGCGCCAGCAGCTTAATGGCTAGCGGGGGTGTCACCCAAGCCAAAAACATTCAGTACTTC; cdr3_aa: CASSLMASGGVTQAKNIQYF